The sequence of this TCR beta chain was determined in a study of T-cell reconstitution after alpha-beta-depleted transplantation in children (dated by TCRdb to between 2015 and 2016). As for the study more broadly: T-cell immune reconstitution after TCRalphabeta/CD19-depleted allogeneic hematopoietic cell transplantation in children was quantitatively tracked in the study by means of TCR repertoire profiling.

Trimming removed 3 bases from V and 4 bases from J; the gene matches leave 8 bases unexplained. The CDR3 starts with the cysteine, ends with the phenylalanine, and has 14 residues. Only the CDR3 part of the read is kept: 42 bases, read in frame from the first base. Per the germline V gene (reference sequence), DFQATT is the CDR1 and SNEGSKA is the CDR2. Libraries came from PCR. Instrument on record: Illumina HiSeq 2500. Molecular barcoding was employed in the preparation of TCR libraries, with unique molecular identifiers being used to normalize TCRbeta repertoire quantification. TCRdb reprocessing: public reads trimmed at Q25 with fastp, clones called with MiXCR, in-frame beta chains kept. Each CDR3 protein appears once, grouped with its most common genes and DNA. The sample table contains roughly 610,000 distinct CDR3 sequences; only one count was recorded for 10% of them. The ten largest account for about 4% of the sample.

The table lists this clonotype with many counts. Which antigen it targets is not known. Base quality data are lacking; no much larger clone is found one base away. This sample comprised PBMCs from the stem cell graft donor, obtained from the stem cell graft. The chain is encoded by TRBV20-1 joined to TRBJ2-7, with TRBD1 identical over 8 junction bases. The TCR comes from a human donor who donated a stem cell graft to a child with acute myeloid leukemia. The base sequence is TGCAGTGCTAGGGGACAGGTTTCTGGTTACGAGCAGTACTTC. Its coded protein is CSARGQVSGYEQYF.